This TCR beta chain appears in the sequencing data of a study of cytomegalovirus exposure and HLA in healthy donors. Germline V gene lookup returns CDR1 SGHNT and CDR2 YYREEE (reference sequence). The CDR3 consists of 15 residues. The trim removed 4 bases at V and 3 bases at J, leaving 6 bases unmatched. The PCR ran on 60 Vbeta and 13 Jbeta primers. TCRdb's copy holds only in-frame clones and misses some; the assay was immunoSEQ multiplex PCR. The sample yields 150,000 to 200,000 clones, 68% seen once. The receptor comes from a man aged 50 or older in good health and CMV-seronegative. Sequenced sample: PBMCs. The J gene is TRBJ1-3, the V gene TRBV5-4; TRBD1 matches 8 bases. This CDR3 is CASSNLGQGGNTIYF. Here the CDR3 DNA reads TGTGCCAGCAGCAATCTAGGACAGGGTGGAAACACCATATATTTT.